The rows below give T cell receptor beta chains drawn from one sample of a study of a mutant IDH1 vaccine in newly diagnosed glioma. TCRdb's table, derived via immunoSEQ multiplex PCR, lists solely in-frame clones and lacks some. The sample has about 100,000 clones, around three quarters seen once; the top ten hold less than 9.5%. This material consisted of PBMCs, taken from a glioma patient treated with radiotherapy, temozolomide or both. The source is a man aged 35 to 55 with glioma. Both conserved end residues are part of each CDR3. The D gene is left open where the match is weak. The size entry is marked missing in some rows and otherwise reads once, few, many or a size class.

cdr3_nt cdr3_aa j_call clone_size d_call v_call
TGCGCCAGCAGCCAAATAGGGACTGCTGAAGCTTTCTTT CASSQIGTAEAFF TRBJ1-1 - - TRBV4-3
TGTGCCAGCAGCTTAGGGGGCATCGGAGGCCAGAATCAGCCCCAGCATTTT CASSLGGIGGQNQPQHF TRBJ1-5 - - TRBV7-8
TGTGCCATCAGTGAATGGACAGGGGGCTACGAGCAGTACTTC CAISEWTGGYEQYF TRBJ2-7 - TRBD1 TRBV10-3
TGCGCCAGCAGCTCCAAGGACAGCTTGAACACTGAAGCTTTCTTT CASSSKDSLNTEAFF TRBJ1-1 medium-sized - TRBV5-1
TGTGCCAGCAGCTTGGGTCTTCTAGCCCCTGGAAACACCATATATTTT CASSLGLLAPGNTIYF TRBJ1-3 - - TRBV7-9
TGCGCCAGCAGCCAAGATCGGGCCGTCGTTACTGAAGCTTTCTTT CASSQDRAVVTEAFF TRBJ1-1 - - TRBV4-3
TGTGCCAGCAGTTCAATTAGGGGAGAGACCCAGTACTTC CASSSIRGETQYF TRBJ2-5 - - TRBV6-6
TGTGCCAGCAGCCAAGCACGGACAGGGAACTCTGGGGCCAACGTCCTGACTTTC CASSQARTGNSGANVLTF TRBJ2-6 - TRBD1 TRBV4-2
TGTGCCAGCAGCGTAGATGCGAACACCGGGGAGCTGTTTTTT CASSVDANTGELFF TRBJ2-2 once - TRBV5-4
TGTGCCAGTAGTAGTAGCGGGAGGGGGAGGAATGAGCAGTTCTTC CASSSSGRGRNEQFF TRBJ2-1 - TRBD2 TRBV19
TGTGCCAGCAGCTTAGCCTGGGTCGGCACAGATACGCAGTATTTT CASSLAWVGTDTQYF TRBJ2-3 - - TRBV7-6
TGTGCCAGCAGCTTGGGGGAGGGACAGCCCCAGCATTTT CASSLGEGQPQHF TRBJ1-5 - - TRBV7-6
TGTGCCAGCTCACCGCTAGTTGAAGCTTTCTTT CASSPLVEAFF TRBJ1-1 - - TRBV18
TGTGCTAGTGTAACCGGGTCGTACGTAGATACGCAGTATTTT CASVTGSYVDTQYF TRBJ2-3 - - TRBV12-5
TGTGCCAGCAGCTTAGGAAGTCAGAGCAATGAGCAGTTCTTC CASSLGSQSNEQFF TRBJ2-1 - - TRBV7-9
TGTGCCAGCAGCTTAGCGGGCCTAGTGAGCACAGATACGCAGTATTTT CASSLAGLVSTDTQYF TRBJ2-3 few - TRBV7-2
TGTGCCATACAGTCCGGGGAGCTGTTTTTT CAIQSGELFF TRBJ2-2 - - TRBV7-8
TGTGCCAGCTCACCGGTCATGAACACTGAAGCTTTCTTT CASSPVMNTEAFF TRBJ1-1 - - TRBV18
TGTGCCAGCTCACCAACTCCGGGACAGGGGGCATATGAGCAGTTCTTC CASSPTPGQGAYEQFF TRBJ2-1 - TRBD1 TRBV18
TGCGCCAGCAGCTCGGGACTGAGGGGGTACAATGAGCAGTTCTTC CASSSGLRGYNEQFF TRBJ2-1 - - TRBV5-1
TGTGCCAGCAGCTTAGGGGTTGTGGGCAGGCAGCCCCAGCATTTT CASSLGVVGRQPQHF TRBJ1-5 - - TRBV7-2
TGTGCCAGCAGCCAAGAGCGGATACTTGGTGAGCAGTTCTTC CASSQERILGEQFF TRBJ2-1 - - TRBV4-2
TGTGCCAGCTCACCGGCTGGTAACTATGGCTACACCTTC CASSPAGNYGYTF TRBJ1-2 - - TRBV18
TGCGCCAGCAGCCAAGAGGGCCGTCAGGATGGGGGAGCTTTCTTT CASSQEGRQDGGAFF TRBJ1-1 few - TRBV4-3
TGTGCCAGCAGCCCGGGGGGTGGAGGCACAGATACGCAGTATTTT CASSPGGGGTDTQYF TRBJ2-3 - TRBD2 TRBV11-3
TGTGCCATCTTTTCACGGGCAGGCGTTAACACTGAAGCTTTCTTT CAIFSRAGVNTEAFF TRBJ1-1 - - TRBV6-5
TGCAGCGTTGGCGACAGGTACCAAGAGACCCAGTACTTC CSVGDRYQETQYF TRBJ2-5 - - TRBV29-1
TGTGCCAGCAGCCAGGGACGGACTGGTTATGGCTACACCTTC CASSQGRTGYGYTF TRBJ1-2 - - TRBV5-6
TGTGCCTGGAGTGTGGGCCAGGGGGGTTATGAGCAGTACTTC CAWSVGQGGYEQYF TRBJ2-7 once - TRBV30
TGTGCCAGTAGTAGGGACAGGGGTGGGTATCAGCCCCAGCATTTT CASSRDRGGYQPQHF TRBJ1-5 - TRBD1 TRBV19
TGTGCCAGCAGCTCCGAACTACAGGCCCCCTACGAGCAGTACTTC CASSSELQAPYEQYF TRBJ2-7 - - TRBV7-9
TGTGCCAGCAGCTCACAGGGCGACGGCTACACCTTC CASSSQGDGYTF TRBJ1-2 - - TRBV5-6
TGCAGCGTTGCTCCTTCCCTGCTGGGATTGAACACTGAAGCTTTCTTT CSVAPSLLGLNTEAFF TRBJ1-1 - - TRBV29-1
TGTGCCAGCAGAATGGCCCCGCCCTACGAGCAGTACTTC CASRMAPPYEQYF TRBJ2-7 - - TRBV6-1
TGTGCCAGCAGTTCCGTCCAGGGCACTGAAGCTTTCTTT CASSSVQGTEAFF TRBJ1-1 - - TRBV6-5
TGCGCCTGGAGTATTCCGACAGGGGCCCTGGAGCAGTACTTC CAWSIPTGALEQYF TRBJ2-7 - TRBD1 TRBV30
TGTGCCAGCAGTTATGGACTGTCCACTGAAGCTTTCTTT CASSYGLSTEAFF TRBJ1-1 - - TRBV6-1